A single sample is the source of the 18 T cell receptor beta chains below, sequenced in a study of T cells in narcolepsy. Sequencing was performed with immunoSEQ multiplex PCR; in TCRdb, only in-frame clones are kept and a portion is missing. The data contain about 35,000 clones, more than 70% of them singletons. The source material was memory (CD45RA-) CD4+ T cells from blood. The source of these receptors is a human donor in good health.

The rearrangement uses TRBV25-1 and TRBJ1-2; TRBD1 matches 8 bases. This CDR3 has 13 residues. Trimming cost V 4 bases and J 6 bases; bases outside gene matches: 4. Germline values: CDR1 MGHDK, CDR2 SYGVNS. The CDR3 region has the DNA TGTGCCAGCAGTGCAGGGGGCCTGGATGGCTACACCTTC. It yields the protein CASSAGGLDGYTF.

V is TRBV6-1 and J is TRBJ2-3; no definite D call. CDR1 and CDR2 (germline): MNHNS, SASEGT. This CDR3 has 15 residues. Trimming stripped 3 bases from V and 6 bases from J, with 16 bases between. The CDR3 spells CASSEGGPWLDTQYF. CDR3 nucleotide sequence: TGTGCCAGCAGTGAGGGCGGCCCTTGGTTGGATACGCAGTATTTT.

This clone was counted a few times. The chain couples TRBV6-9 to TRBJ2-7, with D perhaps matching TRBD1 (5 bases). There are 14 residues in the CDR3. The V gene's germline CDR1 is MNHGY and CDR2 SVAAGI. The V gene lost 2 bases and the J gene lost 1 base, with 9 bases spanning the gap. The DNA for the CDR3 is TGTGCCAGCAGTTATCAGGGTGAATCCTACGAGCAGTACTTC. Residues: CASSYQGESYEQYF.

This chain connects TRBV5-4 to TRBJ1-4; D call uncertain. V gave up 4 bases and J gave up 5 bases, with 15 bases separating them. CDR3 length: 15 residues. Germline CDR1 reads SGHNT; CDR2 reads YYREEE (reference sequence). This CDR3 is CASSTSGGGNEKLFF. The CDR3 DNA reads TGTGCCAGCAGCACATCGGGTGGCGGAAATGAAAAACTGTTTTTT.

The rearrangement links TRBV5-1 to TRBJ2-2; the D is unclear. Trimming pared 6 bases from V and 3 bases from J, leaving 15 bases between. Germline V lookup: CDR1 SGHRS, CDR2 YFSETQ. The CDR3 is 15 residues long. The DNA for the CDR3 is TGCGCCAGCACCAAGATCGCCTGGGACACCGGGGAGCTGTTTTTT. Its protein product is CASTKIAWDTGELFF.

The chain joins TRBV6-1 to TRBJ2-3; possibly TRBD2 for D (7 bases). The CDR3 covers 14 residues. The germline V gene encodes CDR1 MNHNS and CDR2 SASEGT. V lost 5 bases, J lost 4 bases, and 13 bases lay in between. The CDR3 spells CASSKQGGADTQYF. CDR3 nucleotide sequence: TGTGCCAGCAGTAAACAGGGAGGGGCAGATACGCAGTATTTT.

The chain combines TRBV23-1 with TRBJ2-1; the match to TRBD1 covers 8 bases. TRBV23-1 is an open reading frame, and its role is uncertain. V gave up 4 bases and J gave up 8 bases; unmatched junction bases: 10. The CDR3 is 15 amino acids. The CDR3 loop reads CASSRGRGLRDEQFF. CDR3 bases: TGCGCCAGCAGTCGAGGCAGGGGGCTTAGAGATGAGCAGTTCTTC.

The CDR3 here is CASRGLANREQYF. DNA for the CDR3: TGTGCCAGCAGGGGACTAGCCAACAGGGAGCAGTACTTC. The V call is TRBV7-9, the J call TRBJ2-7, with 9 bases matching TRBD2. V was clipped by 6 bases and J by 7 bases; unmatched bases: 7. From germline, CDR1 is SEHNR and CDR2 FQNEAQ (reference sequence). The CDR3 is made up of 13 amino acids.

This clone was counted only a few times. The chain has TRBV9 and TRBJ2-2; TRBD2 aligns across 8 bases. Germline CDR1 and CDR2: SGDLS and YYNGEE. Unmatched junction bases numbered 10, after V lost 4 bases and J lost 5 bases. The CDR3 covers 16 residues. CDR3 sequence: CASSRGAGGQTGELFF. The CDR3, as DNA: TGTGCCAGCAGCCGAGGGGCGGGAGGACAAACCGGGGAGCTGTTTTTT.

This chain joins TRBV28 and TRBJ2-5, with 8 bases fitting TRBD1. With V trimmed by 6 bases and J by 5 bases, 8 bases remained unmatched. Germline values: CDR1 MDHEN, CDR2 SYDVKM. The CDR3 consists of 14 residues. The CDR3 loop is CASSRQGWEETQYF. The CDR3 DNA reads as TGTGCCAGCAGCCGACAGGGGTGGGAGGAGACCCAGTACTTC.

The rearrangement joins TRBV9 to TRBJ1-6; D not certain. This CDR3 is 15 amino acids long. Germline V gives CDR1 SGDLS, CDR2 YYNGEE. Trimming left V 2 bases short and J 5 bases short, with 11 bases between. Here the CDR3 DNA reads TGTGCCAGCAGCGTGACTCCCGGAGATAATTCACCCCTCCACTTT. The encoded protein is CASSVTPGDNSPLHF.

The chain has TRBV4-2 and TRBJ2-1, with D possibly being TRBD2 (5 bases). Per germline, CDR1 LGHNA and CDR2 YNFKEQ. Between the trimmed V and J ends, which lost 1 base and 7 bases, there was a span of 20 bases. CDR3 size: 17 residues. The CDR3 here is CASSQGSISALVNEQFF. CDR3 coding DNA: TGTGCCAGCAGCCAAGGATCGATTAGCGCCTTAGTGAATGAGCAGTTCTTC.

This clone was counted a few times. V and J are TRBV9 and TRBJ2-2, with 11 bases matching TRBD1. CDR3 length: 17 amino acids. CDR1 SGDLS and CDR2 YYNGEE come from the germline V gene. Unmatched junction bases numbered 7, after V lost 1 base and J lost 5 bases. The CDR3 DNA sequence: TGTGCCAGCAGCGTAACACCCGGACAGGGGGCAACCGGGGAGCTGTTTTTT. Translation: CASSVTPGQGATGELFF.

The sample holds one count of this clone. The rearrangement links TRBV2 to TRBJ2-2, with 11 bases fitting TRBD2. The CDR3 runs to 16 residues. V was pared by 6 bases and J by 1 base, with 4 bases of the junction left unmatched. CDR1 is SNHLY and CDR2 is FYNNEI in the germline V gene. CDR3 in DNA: TGTGCCAGCAGACCTACTAGCGGGAGGAACACCGGGGAGCTGTTTTTT. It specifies CASRPTSGRNTGELFF.

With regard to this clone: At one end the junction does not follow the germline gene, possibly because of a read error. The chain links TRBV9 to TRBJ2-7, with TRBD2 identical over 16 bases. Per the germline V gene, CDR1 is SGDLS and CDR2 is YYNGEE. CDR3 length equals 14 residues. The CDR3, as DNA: TGTGCCAGCAGCGCCGGGACTAGCGGGGGGGCCGTAAACTTC. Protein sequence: CASSAGTSGGAVNF.

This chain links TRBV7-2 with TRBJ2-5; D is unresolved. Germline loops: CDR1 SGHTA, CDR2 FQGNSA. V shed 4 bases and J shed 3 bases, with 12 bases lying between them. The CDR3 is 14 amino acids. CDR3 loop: CASSSTRPEETQYF. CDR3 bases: TGTGCCAGCAGCTCGACCCGGCCCGAAGAGACCCAGTACTTC.

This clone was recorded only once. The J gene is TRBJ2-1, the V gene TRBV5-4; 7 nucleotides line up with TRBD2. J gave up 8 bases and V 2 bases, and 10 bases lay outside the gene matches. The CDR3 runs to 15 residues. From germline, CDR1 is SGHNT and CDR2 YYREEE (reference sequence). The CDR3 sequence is CASSLSKGGRDEQFF. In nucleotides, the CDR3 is TGTGCCAGCAGCTTAAGCAAGGGAGGGAGGGATGAGCAGTTCTTC.

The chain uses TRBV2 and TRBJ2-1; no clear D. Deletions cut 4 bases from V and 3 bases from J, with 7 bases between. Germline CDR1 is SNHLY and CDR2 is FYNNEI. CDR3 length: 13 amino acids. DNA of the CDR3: TGTGCCAGCAGTGGACACGGCTACAATGAGCAGTTCTTC. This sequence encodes CASSGHGYNEQFF.